A selection of T cell receptor beta chains follows, all from one sample in a study of blood T cell repertoires in COVID-19. The table came from immunoSEQ multiplex PCR; TCRdb's copy has only in-frame clones and leaves some out. The sample yields fewer than 200,000 clones, about 82% seen once. The specimen sequenced was peripheral blood. The receptors were sampled from an elderly woman with COVID-19, enrolled during active disease. The CDR3 runs from the conserved cysteine through the conserved F or W.

v_gene	j_gene	CDR3aa
TRBV27	TRBJ2-7	CASSLAGSWEQYF
TRBV19	TRBJ1-2	CASSIGQFNGYTF
TRBV5-8	TRBJ1-1	CASSDRIGRGNTEAFF
TRBV7-3	TRBJ1-2	CASSPTGGDYGYTF
TRBV7-8	TRBJ2-7	CASTLPGQGRNEQYF
TRBV7-2	TRBJ1-5	CASSEDRIPNQPQHF
TRBV5-4	TRBJ2-4	CASSSARDNSKNIQYF
TRBV27	TRBJ2-1	CASRGGGLTYNEQFF
TRBV6-4	TRBJ1-3	CAPRLFGDTIYF
TRBV7-2	TRBJ2-3	CASSFAPSGTDTQYF
TRBV5-1	TRBJ2-2	CASSWGENTGELFF
TRBV5-1	TRBJ1-2	CASSLEAGNYGYTF
TRBV3-1/TRBV3-2	TRBJ2-2	CASSPLISGELFF
TRBV5-1	TRBJ1-4	CASSLFGNAEKLFF
TRBV29-1	TRBJ1-2	CSPFRQGHGYTF
TRBV2	TRBJ1-1	CASSPAGSVGAFF
TRBV19	TRBJ2-2	CASRRQGSNTGELFF
TRBV6-1	TRBJ2-1	CASSDPVYEQFF
TRBV14	TRBJ1-1	CASSRPGGSNTEAFF
TRBV7-3	TRBJ1-1	CASTRGGRVNTEAFF
TRBV6-5	TRBJ2-7	CASSYVAGQAEQYF
TRBV4-2	TRBJ1-2	CASSQDGGRNYGYTF
TRBV6-2/TRBV6-3	TRBJ1-2	CASSLGGRAPGYGYTF
TRBV4-2	TRBJ1-2	CASSQTGTTNYGYTF
TRBV6-5	TRBJ2-5	CASSWTGKETQYF
TRBV2	TRBJ2-7	CASSNEQGGEQYF
TRBV2	TRBJ2-5	CATQGPGGRETQYF
TRBV7-8	TRBJ1-2	CASSYDRRYGYTF
TRBV11-3	TRBJ2-5	CASSVVQNQETQYF
TRBV27	TRBJ2-1	CASSFGSGIRYNEQFF
TRBV28	TRBJ2-2	CASSLYSGRGTGELFF
TRBV28	TRBJ1-1	CASSSTGTNTEAFF
TRBV9	TRBJ2-5	CASSVEGSGGTPPGTQYF
TRBV5-1	TRBJ2-2	CASSLAGDGNTGELFF
TRBV7-4	TRBJ2-1	CASSFALVISYNEQFF
TRBV6-5	TRBJ1-1	CASIQGRGREAFF
TRBV18	TRBJ1-3	CASSLSGTGRNTIYF
TRBV15	TRBJ1-2	CATSRDNRAPYGYTF
TRBV5-1	TRBJ1-3	CASSLAGGADSGNTIYF
TRBV4-1	TRBJ2-7	CASSLQDSGGYEQYF
TRBV5-6	TRBJ1-5	CASSPSNRQGLQPQHF
TRBV2	TRBJ2-3	CASKGLRASWDTQYF
TRBV28	TRBJ1-6	CASATSWGTHSPLHF
TRBV5-1	TRBJ1-2	CASSPPGQINYGYTF
TRBV7-8	TRBJ1-5	CASSWGGQANQPQHF
TRBV19	TRBJ2-1	CASFGSGPYEQFF